This T cell receptor (beta chain) was sequenced for a study of identical twins. TCRdb passed the 5' RACE reads through MiXCR, listing each CDR3 protein once. In the table there are hundreds of thousands of distinct CDR3 sequences, 20% to 25% of which are singletons. These data were also filed under a second study, of T cells expressing NK-cell markers.

The TCR comes from a woman under 30 in good health. The sample taken for sequencing was PBMCs.

CDR3 sequence: CASSTGRRTEAFF. CDR3 sequence (DNA): TGTGCCAGCAGCACAGGGCGAAGGACTGAAGCTTTCTTT. The chain couples TRBV6-2 or TRBV6-3 to TRBJ1-1, with a weak D call TRBD1 (6 bases). Per germline, CDR1 MNHEY and CDR2 SVGEGT. V was clipped by 6 bases and J by 5 bases, with 13 bases between them. The CDR3 spans 13 residues.